Below, 32 T cell receptor beta chains from the same sample are listed, as sequenced in a study of vaccination and CD4 T cells after COVID-19. The Oncomine TCR Beta short-read assay generated sequence data from the DNA of cultured CD4+ T cells. TCRdb independently ran MiXCR on the PCR reads; one entry per CDR3 protein. The repertoire holds 8,100 or so distinct CDR3 sequences, with approximately 50% as singletons. Antigen specificity for these receptors is unknown. The treatment is: roughly 10-day PBMC culture with coronavirus spike peptide pools or control peptides (ViraFEST assay). The specimen was CD4+ T cells from blood, cultured in vitro. These receptors came from a human donor who had recovered from COVID-19.

This chain uses TRBV20-1 with TRBJ1-4; D is perhaps TRBD1 (5 bases). V was shortened by 6 bases and J by 8 bases, with 19 bases between the two germline ends. Germline CDR1 is DFQATT and CDR2 is SNEGSKA (reference sequence). CDR3 length: 14 amino acids. The CDR3, as DNA: TGCAGTGCCGGCGGAGGCGGGGGTCGCGAAAAACTGTTTTTT. Translating it yields CSAGGGGGREKLFF.

This clonotype turned up a few times. V is TRBV6-1 and J is TRBJ2-7, with 9 positions matching TRBD2. V lost 6 bases to trimming and J lost 3 bases; unmatched junction nucleotides: 9. Germline CDR1 reads MNHNS; CDR2 reads SASEGT. This CDR3 is built from 15 residues. The CDR3 reads CASRPRLAGNYEQYF. The CDR3 DNA reads as TGTGCCAGCAGGCCGCGCCTAGCGGGAAACTACGAGCAGTACTTC.

The chain links TRBV7-8 to TRBJ1-5, with a tentative D call TRBD1 (5 bases). The V gene lost 5 bases and the J gene lost 4 bases, with 9 bases spanning the gap. Germline V gives CDR1 SGHVS, CDR2 FQNEAQ. The CDR3 loop spans 13 amino acids. The CDR3 DNA sequence: TGTGCCAGCAGCCCTCGACAGAATCAGCCCCAGCATTTT. Translating gives CASSPRQNQPQHF.

In this sample, this clonotype turned up once. The gene calls are TRBV15 and TRBJ2-3; no reliable D call. V lost 1 base, J lost 0 bases, and 5 bases lay in between. Germline-derived CDR1 and CDR2 are LNHNV and YYDKDF (reference sequence). The CDR3 is 14 amino acids. The CDR3 DNA follows: TGTGCCACCAGCAGAGCCTGGAGCACAGATACGCAGTATTTT. Encoded protein: CATSRAWSTDTQYF.

The J gene is TRBJ1-6, the V gene TRBV25-1; D possibly corresponds to TRBD1 (6 bases). Trimming took off 6 bases at V and 4 bases at J, with 10 bases between the two ends. Per the germline V gene, CDR1 is MGHDK and CDR2 is SYGVNS. CDR3 size: 14 residues. The CDR3 DNA reads as TGTGCCAGCAGCCTGACAGGTTATAATTCACCCCTCCACTTT. It yields the protein CASSLTGYNSPLHF. Drawing the rest from reference TRBV25-1 and TRBJ1-6, the complete variable domain is EADIYQTPRYLVIGTGKKITLECSQTMGHDKMYWYQQDPGMELHLIHYSYGVNSTEKGDLSSESTVSRIRTEHFPLTLESARPSHTSQYLCASSLTGYNSPLHFGNGTRLTVT.

The rearrangement uses TRBV27 and TRBJ2-2; 8 bases are a match to TRBD1. V was clipped by 4 bases and J by 5 bases; unmatched bases: 3. Per germline, CDR1 MNHEY and CDR2 SMNVEV (reference sequence). The CDR3 is 14 amino acids. Written as DNA, the CDR3 is TGTGCCAGCAGTTGGCGGACAGGGACCGGGGAGCTGTTTTTT. Its translation is CASSWRTGTGELFF.

A remark on this clonotype: This clone may be a read error of a much larger clone one base away. The chain is built from TRBV7-2 and TRBJ2-3; maybe TRBD1 (6 bases). Germline V CDR1 and CDR2: SGHTA, FQGNSA. This CDR3 has 14 residues. The CDR3 DNA is TGTGCCAGCAGCTTAGATCAGGGGCTCGTCACGCGGTATTTT. It encodes CASSLDQGLVTRYF.

Comments on this clonotype: The DNA is left out, because the CDR3 cannot be placed on it with certainty; the CDR3 is given as TCRdb lists it. This chain uses TRBV7-5 with TRBJ2-7. TRBV7-5 is shown as a pseudogene. From its first to its last residue, the CDR3 has 15 amino acids. CDR3 residues: CISVPEARHYLEQYF.

The gene calls are TRBV2 and TRBJ2-5; the D is unclear. This CDR3 contains 15 residues. Per the germline V gene, CDR1 is SNHLY and CDR2 is FYNNEI. The germline V and J ends were trimmed by 5 bases and 2 bases, with 15 bases remaining between them. The CDR3: CASSREGQVQETQYF. In DNA form, the CDR3 reads TGTGCCAGCAGTCGAGAAGGGCAGGTTCAAGAGACCCAGTACTTC.

The rearrangement joins TRBV2 to TRBJ1-1; tentative D call: TRBD1 (5 bases). The CDR3 is 16 amino acids. V was shortened by 6 bases and J by 0 bases, with 17 bases between the two germline ends. Germline CDR1 and CDR2: SNHLY and FYNNEI. The CDR3 region has the DNA TGTGCCAGCAGGGGGACGAGGCTAAAACTGAACACTGAAGCTTTCTTT. Protein: CASRGTRLKLNTEAFF.

This chain links TRBV6-2 or TRBV6-3 with TRBJ2-1; D is possibly TRBD2 (6 bases). The length of the CDR3 is 16 residues. Per germline, CDR1 MNHEY and CDR2 SVGEGT. Trimming stripped 5 bases from V and 6 bases from J, with 20 bases between. This CDR3 reads CASSQMGLVSANEQFF. The CDR3 DNA follows: TGTGCCAGCAGTCAGATGGGACTGGTCTCGGCCAATGAGCAGTTCTTC.

This clonotype was seen more than once but under ten times. CDR3 loop: CASSSEGHTGNGYTF. The CDR3 bases are TGCGCCAGCAGCTCCGAGGGACACACCGGCAACGGCTACACCTTC. This chain joins TRBV5-1 and TRBJ1-2; D might be TRBD1 (6 bases). The CDR3 consists of 15 residues. Germline V gives CDR1 SGHRS, CDR2 YFSETQ. Trimming removed 3 bases from V and 8 bases from J, with 20 bases in between. Together with reference TRBV5-1 and TRBJ1-2, the CDR3 gives the full variable domain: KAGVTQTPRYLIKTRGQQVTLSCSPISGHRSVSWYQQTPGQGLQFLFEYFSETQRNKGNFPGRFSGRQFSNSRSEMNVSTLELGDSALYLCASSSEGHTGNGYTFGSGTRLTVV.

The J gene is TRBJ1-2, the V gene TRBV5-4, with 7 bases lining up with TRBD1. Trimming cost V 4 bases and J 2 bases; bases outside gene matches: 2. CDR1 is SGHNT and CDR2 is YYREEE in the germline V gene (reference sequence). This CDR3 comprises 13 residues. The CDR3 DNA sequence: TGTGCCAGCAGCAGGGGACAGAACTATGGCTACACCTTC. Residues: CASSRGQNYGYTF.

In its sample, this clonotype was seen a few times. This chain connects TRBV7-9 to TRBJ1-3; D might be TRBD1 (5 bases). Germline loops: CDR1 SEHNR, CDR2 FQNEAQ (reference sequence). This CDR3 contains 15 residues. The V end lost 5 bases, the J end lost 0 bases, and 11 bases lay between the germline ends. The CDR3 region is CASSPGTFSGNTIYF. The CDR3 region has the DNA TGTGCCAGCAGCCCTGGGACCTTCTCTGGAAACACCATATATTTT.

V and J are TRBV20-1 and TRBJ1-5; maybe TRBD1 (5 bases). Germline CDR1 DFQATT, CDR2 SNEGSKA (reference sequence). This CDR3 has 15 residues. The ends were cut back, 1 base at V and 2 bases at J, with 12 bases in the middle. CDR3 coding DNA: TGCAGTGCTAGAGTGTCAGGGTTCGGCAATCAGCCCCAGCATTTT. It encodes CSARVSGFGNQPQHF.

The chain couples TRBV19 to TRBJ1-2; TRBD1 agrees at 7 bases. The CDR3 spans 19 residues. V trimming: 3 bases; J trimming: 0 bases; junction bases outside the gene matches: 16. Germline lookup yields CDR1 LNHDA and CDR2 SQIVND (reference sequence). CDR3 in amino acids: CASSMSLRTGPTTNYGYTF. The CDR3 nucleotides read TGTGCCAGTAGTATGTCGCTCCGGACAGGCCCCACCACTAACTATGGCTACACCTTC.

The chain employs TRBV12-3 or TRBV12-4 and TRBJ1-6; 8 positions agree with TRBD1. This CDR3 is built from 18 residues. With V trimmed by 5 bases and J by 0 bases, 9 bases remained unmatched. CDR3 region: CASSRTGWKSSYNSPLHF. As DNA, the CDR3 is TGTGCCAGCAGTCGGACAGGGTGGAAAAGCTCCTATAATTCACCCCTCCACTTT.

Judged by abundance, this clonotype is medium-sized. The gene calls are TRBV7-3 and TRBJ2-1; 7 bases match TRBD1. This CDR3 is 15 amino acids long. CDR1 and CDR2 from the germline V gene are SGHTA and FQGTGA. Losses at the gene ends were 3 bases for V and 9 bases for J; bases not matched to a gene: 11. CDR3 sequence reads: CASSFRPTGLGEQFF. Written as DNA, the CDR3 is TGTGCCAGCAGCTTTAGGCCGACAGGGTTGGGTGAGCAGTTCTTC.

The chain combines TRBV19 with TRBJ1-2; no definite D call. Trimming shortened V by 4 bases and J by 2 bases, and 14 bases separated the two germline ends. The CDR3 loop spans 15 amino acids. Germline V gene data show CDR1 as LNHDA and CDR2 as SQIVND (reference sequence). The CDR3 sequence is CASSKEWKANYGYTF. The CDR3 nucleotides read TGTGCCAGTAGTAAGGAGTGGAAGGCGAACTATGGCTACACCTTC.

This clonotype came up once. At one end the junction does not follow the germline gene, possibly because of a read error. This chain links TRBV4-3 with TRBJ1-2; D is undetermined. Per the germline V gene, CDR1 is LGHNA and CDR2 is YSLEER. This CDR3 is built from 12 residues. CDR3 sequence: CASSQGARSIAF. In DNA form, the CDR3 reads TGCGCCAGCAGCCAAGGAGCAAGGAGTATCGCCTTC.

The rearrangement links TRBV7-2 to TRBJ2-2; D is perhaps TRBD1 (5 bases). Germline lookup yields CDR1 SGHTA and CDR2 FQGNSA. Trimming removed 4 bases from V and 6 bases from J, with 12 bases in between. The CDR3 length is 14 residues. CDR3 sequence: CASSWGLLAGELFF. The CDR3 DNA reads as TGTGCCAGCAGCTGGGGCCTCCTCGCCGGGGAGCTGTTTTTT.

This clonotype was observed a handful of times. The rearrangement joins TRBV15 to TRBJ1-1; D unclear. The germline V gene encodes CDR1 LNHNV and CDR2 YYDKDF (reference sequence). The V end was cut by 1 base, the J end by 5 bases, with 11 bases between. The CDR3 is 14 amino acids. The CDR3 region is CATSRAQVGTEAFF. The CDR3 DNA is TGTGCCACCAGCAGAGCTCAGGTGGGAACTGAAGCTTTCTTT.

This chain uses TRBV27 with TRBJ1-2; 10 nucleotides line up with TRBD1. CDR1 and CDR2 (germline): MNHEY, SMNVEV (reference sequence). The CDR3 spans 14 residues. The V segment lost 6 bases and the J segment 6 bases; nucleotides outside the gene matches: 7. CDR3 sequence reads: CASRRQGALHGYTF. The CDR3, as DNA: TGTGCCAGCAGACGACAGGGGGCGCTGCATGGCTACACCTTC.

This chain connects TRBV6-1 to TRBJ1-2; 7 bases are a match to TRBD1. The CDR3 loop spans 13 amino acids. V shed 7 bases, J shed 8 bases, and the junction held 10 bases outside the gene matches. CDR1 and CDR2 from the germline V gene are MNHNS and SASEGT. The DNA for the CDR3 is TGTGCCAGCAACCCCGACAGGGACGGAGGCTACACCTTC. Translating gives CASNPDRDGGYTF.

The CDR3 spells CASSPRSSGVTMNTGELFF. The DNA for the CDR3 is TGTGCCAGCAGTCCTCGAAGTAGCGGAGTTACTATGAACACCGGGGAGCTGTTTTTT. The chain joins TRBV6-2 or TRBV6-3 to TRBJ2-2; tentative D call: TRBD2 (6 bases). The CDR3 spans 19 residues. The V gene's germline CDR1 is MNHEY and CDR2 SVGEGT. V was shortened by 5 bases and J by 1 base, with 23 bases between the two germline ends.

CDR3: CASSPAAEGRFTDTQYF. CDR3 sequence (DNA): TGTGCCAGCAGCCCGGCGGCCGAGGGGCGTTTCACAGATACGCAGTATTTT. The chain joins TRBV7-3 to TRBJ2-3, with D perhaps assigned TRBD1 or TRBD2 (5 bases each). With 5 bases removed from V and 2 bases from J, the gap between germline ends came to 20 bases. Germline CDR1 reads SGHTA; CDR2 reads FQGTGA. This CDR3 is built from 17 residues.

The rearrangement links TRBV19 to TRBJ1-1; D unresolved. Trimming took 3 bases from V and 0 from J, leaving 11 bases between them. Germline-derived CDR1 and CDR2 are LNHDA and SQIVND (reference sequence). There are 15 residues in the CDR3. The CDR3 DNA reads TGTGCCAGTAGTATTGCTCCAGGAGTGAACACTGAAGCTTTCTTT. Translation: CASSIAPGVNTEAFF.

The CDR3 spells CASSLGRGGSPLHF. The CDR3 region has the DNA TGTGCCAGCAGTTTAGGCAGGGGAGGATCACCCCTCCACTTT. V gene TRBV27 combines with J gene TRBJ1-6; tentative D call: TRBD1 (6 bases). The germline V and J ends were trimmed by 2 bases and 10 bases, with 12 bases remaining between them. CDR3 length: 14 residues. Germline V gene lookup returns CDR1 MNHEY and CDR2 SMNVEV (reference sequence).

The rearrangement uses TRBV24-1 and TRBJ2-2; a weak D match, TRBD2 (6 bases). This CDR3 has 15 residues. Trimming stripped 3 bases from V and 3 bases from J, with 10 bases between. Germline values: CDR1 KGHDR, CDR2 SFDVKD. The CDR3 region is CATSDAGRHTGELFF. The CDR3 DNA reads TGTGCCACCAGTGATGCGGGGAGACACACCGGGGAGCTGTTTTTT.

A word on this clonotype: At one of its ends the junction is not consistent with the germline gene, which may arise from a read error. The chain uses TRBV7-9 and TRBJ2-5; tentative D call: TRBD2 (6 bases). The length of the CDR3 is 13 residues. Germline lookup yields CDR1 SEHNR and CDR2 FQNEAQ (reference sequence). The CDR3 DNA sequence: TGCGCCAGCAACCGGGGGTTTCGAGAGACCCAGTACTTC. It yields the protein CASNRGFRETQYF. The variable domain in full, completed from reference TRBV7-9 and TRBJ2-5, reads DTGVSQNPRHKITKRGQNVTFRCDPISEHNRLYWYRQTLGQGPEFLTYFQNEAQLEKSRLLSDRFSAERPKGSFSTLEIQRTEQGDSAMYLCASNRGFRETQYFGPGTRLLVL.

Judged by abundance, this clonotype is medium-sized (0.01 to 0.1%). The gene calls are TRBV28 and TRBJ2-2; D gene uncertain. The germline V gene has CDR1 MDHEN and CDR2 SYDVKM. The CDR3 has 15 amino acids. Trimming removed 5 bases from V and 8 bases from J, with 18 bases in between. This CDR3 reads CASSRATSDEGELFF. The DNA of the CDR3 is TGTGCCAGCAGTCGCGCTACCTCAGACGAGGGGGAGCTGTTTTTT. The full variable domain, rest sourced from reference TRBV28 and TRBJ2-2, is DVKVTQSSRYLVKRTGEKVFLECVQDMDHENMFWYRQDPGLGLRLIYFSYDVKMKEKGDIPEGYSVSREKKERFSLILESASTNQTSMYLCASSRATSDEGELFFGEGSRLTVL.

This clonotype was detected only a few times. The J gene is TRBJ1-2, the V gene TRBV6-1; 8 bases are a match to TRBD1. The J segment lost 7 bases and the V segment lost 4 bases, leaving 17 bases of the junction unmatched. The CDR3 is made up of 17 amino acids. Germline CDR1 MNHNS, CDR2 SASEGT. The CDR3 DNA follows: TGTGCCAGCAGTGGGCGACAGGGGACATCTGCTTACGGTGGCTACACCTTC. This codes for CASSGRQGTSAYGGYTF.